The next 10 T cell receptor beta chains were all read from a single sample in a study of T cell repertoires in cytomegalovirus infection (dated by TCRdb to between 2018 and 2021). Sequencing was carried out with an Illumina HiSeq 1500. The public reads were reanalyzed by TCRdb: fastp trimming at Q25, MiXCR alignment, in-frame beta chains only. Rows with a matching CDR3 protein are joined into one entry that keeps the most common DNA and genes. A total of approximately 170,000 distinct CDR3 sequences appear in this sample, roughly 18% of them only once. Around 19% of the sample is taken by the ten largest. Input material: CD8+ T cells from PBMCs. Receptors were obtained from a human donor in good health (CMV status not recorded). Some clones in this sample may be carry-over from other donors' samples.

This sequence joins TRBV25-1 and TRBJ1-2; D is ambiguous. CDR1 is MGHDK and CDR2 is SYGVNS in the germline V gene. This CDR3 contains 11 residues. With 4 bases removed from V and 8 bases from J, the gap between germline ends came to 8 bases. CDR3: CASSGVRGYTF. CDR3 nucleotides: TGTGCCAGCAGTGGGGTCAGGGGCTACACCTTC.

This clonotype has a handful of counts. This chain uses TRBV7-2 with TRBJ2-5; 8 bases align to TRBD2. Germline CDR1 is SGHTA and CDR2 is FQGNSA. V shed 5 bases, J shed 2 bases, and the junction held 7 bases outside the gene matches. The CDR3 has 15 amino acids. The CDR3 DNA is TGTGCCAGCAGCCCCCTCGGGGGGGTACAAGAGACCCAGTACTTC. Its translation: CASSPLGGVQETQYF.

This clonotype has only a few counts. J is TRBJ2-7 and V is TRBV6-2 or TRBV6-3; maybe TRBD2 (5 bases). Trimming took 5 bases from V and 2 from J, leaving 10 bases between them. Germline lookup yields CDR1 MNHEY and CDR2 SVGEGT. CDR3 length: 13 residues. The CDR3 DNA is TGTGCCAGCAGTCCGGGGAAAACCTACGAGCAGTACTTC. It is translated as CASSPGKTYEQYF.

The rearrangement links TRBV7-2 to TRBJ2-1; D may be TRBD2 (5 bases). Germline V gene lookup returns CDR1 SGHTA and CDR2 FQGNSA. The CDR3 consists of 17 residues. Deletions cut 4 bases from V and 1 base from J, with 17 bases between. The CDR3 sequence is CASSSPLASLSYNEQFF. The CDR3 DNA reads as TGTGCCAGCAGCTCTCCCCTGGCTAGCCTGTCCTACAATGAGCAGTTCTTC.

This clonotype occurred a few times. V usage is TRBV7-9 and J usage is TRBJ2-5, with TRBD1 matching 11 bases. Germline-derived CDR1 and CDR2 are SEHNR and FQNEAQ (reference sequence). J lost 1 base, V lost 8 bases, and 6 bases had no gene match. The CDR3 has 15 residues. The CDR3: CASAGTGGFQETQYF. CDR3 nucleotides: TGTGCCAGCGCCGGGACAGGGGGTTTCCAAGAGACCCAGTACTTC. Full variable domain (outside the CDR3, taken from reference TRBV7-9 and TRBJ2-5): DTGVSQNPRHKITKRGQNVTFRCDPISEHNRLYWYRQTLGQGPEFLTYFQNEAQLEKSRLLSDRFSAERPKGSFSTLEIQRTEQGDSAMYLCASAGTGGFQETQYFGPGTRLLVL.

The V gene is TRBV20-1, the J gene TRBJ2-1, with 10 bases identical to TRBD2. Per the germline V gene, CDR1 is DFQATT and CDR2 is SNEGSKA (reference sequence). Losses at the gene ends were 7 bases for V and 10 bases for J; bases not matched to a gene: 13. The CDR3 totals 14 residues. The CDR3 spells CSVTSGRAVDEQFF. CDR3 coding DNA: TGCAGTGTAACAAGCGGGAGGGCCGTAGACGAGCAGTTCTTC.

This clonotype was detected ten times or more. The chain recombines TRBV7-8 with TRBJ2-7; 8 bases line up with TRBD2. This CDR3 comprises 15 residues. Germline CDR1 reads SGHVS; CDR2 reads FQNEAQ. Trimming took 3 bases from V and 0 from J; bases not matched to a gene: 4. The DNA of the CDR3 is TGTGCCAGCAGCTTCGGGCGGGGGGTCTCCTACGAGCAGTACGTC. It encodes CASSFGRGVSYEQYV.

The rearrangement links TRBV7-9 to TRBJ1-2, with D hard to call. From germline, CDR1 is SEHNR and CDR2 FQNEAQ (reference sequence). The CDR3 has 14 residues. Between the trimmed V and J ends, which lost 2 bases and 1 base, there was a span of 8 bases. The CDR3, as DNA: TGTGCCAGCAGCTTACTCACTATTAACTATGGCTACACCTTC. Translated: CASSLLTINYGYTF.

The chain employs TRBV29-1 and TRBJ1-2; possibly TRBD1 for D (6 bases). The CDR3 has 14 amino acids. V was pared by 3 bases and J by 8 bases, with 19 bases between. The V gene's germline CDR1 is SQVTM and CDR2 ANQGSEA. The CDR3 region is CSVDLRGRKEGYTF. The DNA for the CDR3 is TGCAGCGTTGACCTGCGGGGGCGTAAAGAAGGCTACACCTTC.

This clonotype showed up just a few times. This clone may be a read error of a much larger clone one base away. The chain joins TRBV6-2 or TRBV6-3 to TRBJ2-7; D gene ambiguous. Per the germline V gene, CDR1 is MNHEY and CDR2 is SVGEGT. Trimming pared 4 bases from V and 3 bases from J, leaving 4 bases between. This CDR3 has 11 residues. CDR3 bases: TGTGCCAGCAGTTGGGACTACGAGCAGTACTTC. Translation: CASSWDYEQYF.